This T cell receptor (beta chain) was identified during a study of control samples from healthy donors and cancer patients. Assay: immunoSEQ multiplex PCR; the TCRdb copy retains only in-frame clones and omits some. This sample has approximately 82,000 clones, with about 93% found just once. V was clipped by 3 bases and J by 1 base; unmatched bases: 3. Germline V gene sequence: CDR1 SEHNR, CDR2 FQNEAQ (reference sequence). The CDR3 has 15 amino acids. The chain couples TRBV7-9 to TRBJ2-3, with 8 nucleotides matching TRBD2. Sequenced material: blood. This receptor was identified in a woman in her late teens or twenties in good health. CDR3 coding DNA: TGTGCCAGCAGCTTCAATAGCGGGGGCACAGATACGCAGTATTTT. It translates to CASSFNSGGTDTQYF.